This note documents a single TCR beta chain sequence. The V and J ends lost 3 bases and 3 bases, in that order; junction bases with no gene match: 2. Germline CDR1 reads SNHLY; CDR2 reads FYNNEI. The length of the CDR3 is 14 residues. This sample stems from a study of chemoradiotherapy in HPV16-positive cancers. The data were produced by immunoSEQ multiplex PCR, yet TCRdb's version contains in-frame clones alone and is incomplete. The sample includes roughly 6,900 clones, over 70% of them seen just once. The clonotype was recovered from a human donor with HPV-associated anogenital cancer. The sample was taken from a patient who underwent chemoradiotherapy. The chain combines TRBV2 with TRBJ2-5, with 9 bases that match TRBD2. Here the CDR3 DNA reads TGTGCCAGCAGTGATCTAGCGGGGAAAGAGACCCAGTACTTC. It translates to CASSDLAGKETQYF. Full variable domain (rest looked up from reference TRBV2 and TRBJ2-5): EPEVTQTPSHQVTQMGQEVILRCVPISNHLYFYWYRQILGQKVEFLVSFYNNEISEKSEIFDDQFSVERPDGSNFTLKIRSTKLEDSAMYFCASSDLAGKETQYFGPGTRLLVL.